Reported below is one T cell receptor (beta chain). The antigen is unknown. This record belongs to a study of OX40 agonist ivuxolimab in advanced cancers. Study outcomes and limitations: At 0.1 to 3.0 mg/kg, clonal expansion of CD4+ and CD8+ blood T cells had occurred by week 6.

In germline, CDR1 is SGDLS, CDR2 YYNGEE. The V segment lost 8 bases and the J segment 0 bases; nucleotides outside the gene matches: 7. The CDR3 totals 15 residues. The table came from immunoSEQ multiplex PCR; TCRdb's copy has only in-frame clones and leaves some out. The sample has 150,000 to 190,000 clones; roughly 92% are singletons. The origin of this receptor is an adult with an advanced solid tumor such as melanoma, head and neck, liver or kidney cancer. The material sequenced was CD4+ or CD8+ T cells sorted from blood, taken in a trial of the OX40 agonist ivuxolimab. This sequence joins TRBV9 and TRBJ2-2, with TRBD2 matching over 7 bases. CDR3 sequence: CASNKLASNTGELFF. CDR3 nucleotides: TGTGCCAGTAATAAACTAGCGTCGAACACCGGGGAGCTGTTTTTT.